This T cell receptor (beta chain) was sequenced in a study of shared clonotypes between healthy human individuals. Method: immunoSEQ multiplex PCR; TCRdb's copy keeps in-frame clones and lacks some. The repertoire holds under 350,000 clones, with roughly 91% as singletons. The CDR3 is made up of 16 amino acids. CDR1 is SQVTM, CDR2 ANQGSEA, per germline. A note on this clone: Its target is unknown.

The study, taken as a whole, reports: Blood alone was sampled, and tissue repertoires likely differ. Around 5% of naive CD4 clonotypes were common to a few donors.

The specimen sequenced was memory CD8+ T cells sorted from blood. Subset: CD45RO+ cells pooled with CCR7-negative TemRA cells. The TCR sequence derives from a man between 18 and 29 years old in good health. V gene TRBV29-1 combines with J gene TRBJ2-1; D may be TRBD2 (6 bases). The CDR3 DNA sequence: TGCAGTAGTGATGGGGGTGCGGGAAGCTCCTACAATGAGCAGTTCTTC. Its translation is CSSDGGAGSSYNEQFF.